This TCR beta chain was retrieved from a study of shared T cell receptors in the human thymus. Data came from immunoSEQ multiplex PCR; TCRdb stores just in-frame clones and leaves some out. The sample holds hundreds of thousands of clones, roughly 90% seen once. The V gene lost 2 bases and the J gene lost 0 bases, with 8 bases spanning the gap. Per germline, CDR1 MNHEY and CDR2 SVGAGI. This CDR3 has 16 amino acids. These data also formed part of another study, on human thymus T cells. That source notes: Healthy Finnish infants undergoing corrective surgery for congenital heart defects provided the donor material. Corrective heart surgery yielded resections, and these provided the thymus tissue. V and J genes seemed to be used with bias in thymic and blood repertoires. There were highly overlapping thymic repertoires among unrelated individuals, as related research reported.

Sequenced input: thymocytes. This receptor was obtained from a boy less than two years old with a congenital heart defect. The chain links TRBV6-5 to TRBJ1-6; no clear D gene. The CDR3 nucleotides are TGTGCCAGCAGTTACCGTGCGAGCTCCTATAATTCACCCCTCCACTTT. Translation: CASSYRASSYNSPLHF.